The source of this TCR beta chain is a study of Ad26.COV2.S vaccination and SARS-CoV-2 variants. The overall study: In the study, Ad26.COV2.S was injected intramuscularly once, or twice 56 days apart.

Germline CDR1 is KGHDR and CDR2 is SFDVKD. The CDR3 loop spans 16 amino acids. The V gene end was trimmed by 5 bases and the J gene end by 2 bases; junction bases not matched to a gene: 9. Specified treatment: 19 received Ad26.COV2.S at low or high dose, single or two shots; about 5 received placebo; per-sample allocation not given. Samples were taken on day 63 after the first vaccine or placebo injection. Only in-frame clones appear in the TCRdb table, and some are missing; sequencing was by immunoSEQ multiplex PCR. The table lists approximately 400,000 clones, approximately 81% of them singletons. This sample comprised peripheral blood, obtained in a trial of Ad26.COV2.S vaccine versus placebo. The source is a person aged 18 to 59 who received the Ad26.COV2.S COVID-19 vaccine or a placebo. The V call is TRBV24-1, the J call TRBJ2-3, with 7 nucleotides matching TRBD1. In nucleotides, the CDR3 is TGTGCCACCAGTGGAGGACCGGGACAGAACACAGATACGCAGTATTTT. Its translation: CATSGGPGQNTDTQYF.